One sample yielded the 14 T cell receptor beta chains listed below, sequenced in a study of blood T cell repertoires in COVID-19. This table comes from immunoSEQ multiplex PCR, and its TCRdb copy is limited to in-frame clones, with some not included. The repertoire consists of roughly 15,000 clones, with roughly four fifths occurring once and the leading ten covering roughly a fifth. Sequencing was carried out using peripheral blood. These receptors were collected from an older man with active COVID-19.

The rearrangement joins TRBV10-1 to TRBJ2-7; 8 nucleotides line up with TRBD1. V lost 6 bases and J lost 1; bases outside the gene matches: 5. Germline loops: CDR1 WNHNN, CDR2 SYGVQD (reference sequence). This CDR3 is built from 14 residues. The chain's CDR3 is CASSADRASYEQYF. The DNA for the CDR3 is TGCGCCAGCAGCGCGGACAGGGCTTCCTACGAGCAGTACTTC.

In this sample, this clone turned up once. This chain links TRBV4-3 with TRBJ2-5; 7 positions match TRBD2. The CDR3 consists of 16 residues. The V gene's germline CDR1 is LGHNA and CDR2 YSLEER. J lost 4 bases, V lost 0 bases, and 8 bases had no gene match. The CDR3 bases are TGCGCCAGCAGCCAAGATGTGGGAGGGAGGGGAGAGACCCAGTACTTC. Its protein product is CASSQDVGGRGETQYF.

This rearrangement joins TRBV24-1 to TRBJ2-1; TRBD1 agrees at 9 bases. The germline CDR1 and CDR2 sequences are KGHDR and SFDVKD. V gave up 3 bases and J gave up 9 bases; unmatched junction bases: 17. The CDR3 loop spans 18 amino acids. As DNA, the CDR3 is TGTGCCACCAGTGATCGACCCCTGTCACAGGGGGCCTGGGGTGAGCAGTTCTTC. It is translated as CATSDRPLSQGAWGEQFF.

The J gene is TRBJ1-1, the V gene TRBV5-6; D gene uncertain. Germline V gene sequence: CDR1 SGHDT, CDR2 YYEEEE. The CDR3 has 13 residues. With 0 bases removed from V and 3 bases from J, the gap between germline ends came to 6 bases. The CDR3 region has the DNA TGTGCCAGCAGCTTGGGGGGAGACACTGAAGCTTTCTTT. Its protein product is CASSLGGDTEAFF.

There are a few counts of this clone. J is TRBJ1-1 and V is TRBV6-1; no firm D call. Trimming left V 3 bases short and J 1 base short, with 9 bases between. Germline CDR1 and CDR2: MNHNS and SASEGT. CDR3 size: 14 residues. CDR3 DNA sequence: TGTGCCAGCAGTGATGTGTGGCAGAACACTGAAGCTTTCTTT. Amino acid sequence: CASSDVWQNTEAFF.

This sequence joins TRBV6-5 and TRBJ2-3, with D possibly matching TRBD1 (8 bases). In germline, CDR1 is MNHEY, CDR2 SVGAGI. The V end was cut by 7 bases, the J end by 14 bases, with 28 bases between. This CDR3 is built from 15 residues. CDR3 amino acids: CASNQGAISGRGLYF. CDR3 nucleotide sequence: TGTGCCAGCAATCAGGGGGCAATTAGCGGGCGAGGACTGTATTTT.

The V gene is TRBV19, the J gene TRBJ2-2; TRBD1 matches 9 bases. V dropped 5 bases and J dropped 5; count of bases not matched to a gene: 9. The CDR3 is made up of 16 amino acids. Germline V gives CDR1 LNHDA, CDR2 SQIVND (reference sequence). CDR3 nucleotide sequence: TGTGCCAGTAGTGCCCTCACAGGGGGCGCGACCGGGGAGCTGTTTTTT. Its protein is CASSALTGGATGELFF. The full variable domain, its missing parts supplied by reference TRBV19 and TRBJ2-2, is DGGITQSPKYLFRKEGQNVTLSCEQNLNHDAMYWYRQDPGQGLRLIYYSQIVNDFQKGDIAEGYSVSREKKESFPLTVTSAQKNPTAFYLCASSALTGGATGELFFGEGSRLTVL.

The chain combines TRBV2 with TRBJ1-1; weak D call: TRBD1 (6 bases). Per the germline V gene, CDR1 is SNHLY and CDR2 is FYNNEI. The CDR3 runs to 14 residues. The V and J ends lost 6 bases and 2 bases respectively, with 13 bases between them. The CDR3 DNA reads TGTGCCAGCAGGAACAGGGTCGGAAACACTGAAGCTTTCTTT. Encoded protein: CASRNRVGNTEAFF.

The chain joins TRBV28 to TRBJ2-7; 8 nucleotides match TRBD2. CDR1 is MDHEN, CDR2 SYDVKM, per germline. J lost 3 bases, V lost 8 bases, and 21 bases had no gene match. CDR3 size: 18 residues. The CDR3, as DNA: TGTGCCAGCCGTGGGAACGGGCTGGCGGGAGGCCCCCTCTACGAGCAGTACTTC. It encodes CASRGNGLAGGPLYEQYF.

There are a few counts of this clone. V is TRBV10-2 and J is TRBJ2-1, with D perhaps matching TRBD1 (6 bases). Looked up from germline, CDR1 is WSHSY and CDR2 is SAAADI. V was trimmed by 7 bases and J by 0 bases, leaving 10 bases between them. The CDR3 has 14 residues. CDR3 sequence reads: CASKQGSSYNEQFF. Here the CDR3 DNA reads TGCGCCAGCAAGCAGGGGAGCTCCTACAATGAGCAGTTCTTC.

This chain links TRBV5-1 with TRBJ2-7, with D unresolved. The CDR3 length is 10 residues. CDR1 and CDR2 from the germline V gene are SGHRS and YFSETQ. V was cut by 6 bases and J by 6 bases, with 7 bases left in between. For the CDR3, the DNA is TGCGCCAGCATCGACTGCGAGCAGTACTTC. This sequence encodes CASIDCEQYF.

The V gene is TRBV7-8, the J gene TRBJ1-3; D might be TRBD1 (6 bases). The V gene's germline CDR1 is SGHVS and CDR2 FQNEAQ. There are 15 residues in the CDR3. V dropped 6 bases and J dropped 0 bases, with 12 bases sitting between them. The CDR3 sequence is CASRIGGVSGNTIYF. The CDR3 nucleotides read TGTGCCAGCAGAATAGGGGGGGTCTCTGGAAACACCATATATTTT.

CDR3 coding DNA: TGTGCCAGCTCTCAAGGGACTAGCGGCTACGAGCAGTACTTC. Encoded protein: CASSQGTSGYEQYF. The chain uses TRBV18 and TRBJ2-7; TRBD2 matches at 11 bases. Trimming took 6 bases from V and 3 from J; bases not matched to a gene: 4. The CDR3 has 14 residues. CDR1 KGHSH and CDR2 LQKENI come from the germline V gene.

The genes are TRBV7-6 and TRBJ2-7, with 9 nucleotides matching TRBD2. Germline CDR1 reads SGHVS; CDR2 reads FNYEAQ. The CDR3 runs to 15 residues. Germline trimming cut 0 bases from V and 3 bases from J; bases unmatched to any gene: 3. As DNA, the CDR3 is TGTGCCAGCAGCTTAGCAGCGGGAGGTAACTACGAGCAGTACTTC. Protein sequence: CASSLAAGGNYEQYF. Full variable domain (remainder filled in from reference TRBV7-6 and TRBJ2-7): GAGVSQSPRYKVTKRGQDVALRCDPISGHVSLYWYRQALGQGPEFLTYFNYEAQQDKSGLPNDRFSAERPEGSISTLTIQRTEQRDSAMYRCASSLAAGGNYEQYFGPGTRLTVT.